This TCR beta chain derives from a study of control samples from healthy donors and cancer patients. Method: immunoSEQ multiplex PCR; TCRdb's copy keeps in-frame clones and lacks some. The sample gives some 98,000 clones, roughly 83% of which show up once; about 36% is in the top ten. Germline trimming cut 6 bases from V and 7 bases from J; bases unmatched to any gene: 10. The CDR3 sequence is 14 residues long. The germline gives CDR1 SEHNR, CDR2 FQNEAQ (reference sequence). This clone was detected only a few times. The receptor was derived from a man between 65 and 79 years old with lung cancer. Specimen: PBMCs. The J gene is TRBJ1-1, the V gene TRBV7-9; 8 nucleotides align to TRBD1. CDR3 in DNA: TGTGCCAGCAGTCCCCGGGACAGGCCACTTGAAGCTTTCTTT. Translating it yields CASSPRDRPLEAFF.